These 5 T cell receptor beta chains came from one sample sequenced in a study of blood T cell repertoires in COVID-19 (dated by TCRdb to 2020 to 2022). The library was built by means of the immunoSEQ multiplex PCR assay. TCRdb took over this immuneACCESS table, retaining in-frame rearrangements with V and J assigned. Such tables are incomplete; in checked studies, under half of the missing clones stem from an unresolved V gene, and the remainder is unexplained. A total of 190,000 or so clones appear in this sample, 90% of them only once. The top ten clonotypes cover less than 0.7% of the sample. Source material: peripheral blood. All receptors come from a man between 45 and 60 years old with acute or convalescent COVID-19.

The rearrangement uses TRBV7-6 and TRBJ2-7; 9 bases align to TRBD2. After removal of 5 bases from V and 2 bases from J, the junction contained 10 bases not matched to a gene. Looked up from germline, CDR1 is SGHVS and CDR2 is FNYEAQ. This CDR3 contains 16 residues. The CDR3 spells CASSPLSAGGAYEQYF. CDR3 bases: TGTGCCAGCAGCCCCTTGAGCGCGGGAGGGGCCTACGAGCAGTACTTC.

The chain is built from TRBV18 and TRBJ1-2, with a tentative D call TRBD1 (6 bases). The CDR3 runs 14 residues. The germline V gene has CDR1 KGHSH and CDR2 LQKENI. With 5 bases removed from V and 5 bases from J, the gap between germline ends came to 15 bases. CDR3 nucleotides: TGTGCCAGCTCAGAACAGGGTACAGAGTATGGCTACACCTTC. Translation gives CASSEQGTEYGYTF.

This sequence joins TRBV9 and TRBJ2-2; 12 positions match TRBD2. Germline V CDR1 and CDR2: SGDLS, YYNGEE. The CDR3 has 17 residues. V dropped 0 bases and J dropped 7; count of bases not matched to a gene: 7. CDR3 sequence reads: CASSVVSLAGGFGELFF. The CDR3 nucleotides read TGTGCCAGCAGCGTAGTATCCCTAGCGGGGGGGTTCGGGGAGCTGTTTTTT.

The chain joins TRBV4-3 to TRBJ2-1; possible D gene TRBD2, 6 bases. The CDR3 is made up of 15 amino acids. V lost 0 bases and J 10 bases, leaving 16 bases between the germline ends. Germline CDR1 and CDR2: LGHNA and YSLEER. The CDR3 protein is CASSQDRGGAREQFF. Here the CDR3 DNA reads TGCGCCAGCAGCCAAGATCGAGGAGGGGCCCGAGAGCAGTTCTTC.

V and J are TRBV27 and TRBJ1-4; TRBD1 is a possible D gene (5 bases). CDR3 length equals 17 residues. Deletions cut 2 bases from V and 8 bases from J, with 21 bases between. Germline V lookup: CDR1 MNHEY, CDR2 SMNVEV (reference sequence). The CDR3 nucleotides read TGTGCCAGCAGTTTAACCCCCGCTAGGGGCCCAATGGAAAAACTGTTTTTT. Translated: CASSLTPARGPMEKLFF.